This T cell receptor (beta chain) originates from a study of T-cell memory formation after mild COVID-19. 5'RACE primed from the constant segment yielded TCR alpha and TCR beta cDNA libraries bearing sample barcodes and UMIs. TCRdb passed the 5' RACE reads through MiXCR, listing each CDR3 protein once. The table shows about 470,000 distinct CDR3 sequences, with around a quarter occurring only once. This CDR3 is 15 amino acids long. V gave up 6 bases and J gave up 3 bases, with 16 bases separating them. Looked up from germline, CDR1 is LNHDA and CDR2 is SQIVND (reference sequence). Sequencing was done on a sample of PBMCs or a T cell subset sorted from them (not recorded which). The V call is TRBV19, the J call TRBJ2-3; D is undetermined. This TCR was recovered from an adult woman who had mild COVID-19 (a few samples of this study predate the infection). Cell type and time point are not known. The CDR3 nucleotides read TGTGCCAGTAGGGAGAAAGGGAAGCTTACAGATACGCAGTATTTT. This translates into CASREKGKLTDTQYF. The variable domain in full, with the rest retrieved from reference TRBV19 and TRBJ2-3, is DGGITQSPKYLFRKEGQNVTLSCEQNLNHDAMYWYRQDPGQGLRLIYYSQIVNDFQKGDIAEGYSVSREKKESFPLTVTSAQKNPTAFYLCASREKGKLTDTQYFGPGTRLTVL.